This TCR beta chain was sequenced for a study of spatial heterogeneity in lung cancer. Whole-study results and caveats: Ubiquitous and regional nonsynonymous mutations were each tracked by the matching count of ubiquitous or regional expanded TCRs. The study estimated about 7% alpha and roughly 14% beta chain coverage of tumor T cells. Expanded intratumoral alpha and beta TCR counts tracked tumor mutation counts.

MiXCR, run by TCRdb on the 5' RACE reads, gives a single entry per CDR3 protein. The sample lists 3,500 to 4,000 distinct CDR3 sequences, about 9.3% occurring once. Time point of the sample: sample taken at primary tumor resection. Without sorting, whole RNA was sequenced from tumor, nontumor lung or frozen PBMC. This clonotype is labeled as medium-sized. The antigen remains unidentified. Germline CDR1 SGHDT, CDR2 YYEEEE. Trimming stripped 0 bases from V and 9 bases from J, with 13 bases between. This CDR3 has 13 amino acids. The rearrangement joins TRBV5-6 to TRBJ2-7; D uncertain. The sequences come from lung tumor tissue, collected at surgery. This TCR derives from a female donor with early-stage non-small cell lung cancer. The CDR3 sequence: CASSLGRPAAQYF. In DNA form, the CDR3 reads TGTGCCAGCAGCTTGGGCCGCCCGGCTGCGCAGTACTTC.